This record looks at one TCR beta chain sequence and its context. Its target is unknown. The RNA input was roughly 0.5 to 1 ug, and it was reverse transcribed with random hexamers. TCRdb re-analysed the immunoSEQ multiplex PCR reads in MiXCR, keeping a single row per CDR3 protein. Among 180,000 or so distinct CDR3 sequences listed, 95% were seen once. The authors sequenced TCR beta from blood CD8+ and CD4+ T cells. Healthy donors constituted the control group, matched for age and sex. The CDR3 consists of 15 residues. Germline CDR1 and CDR2: MGHRA and YSYEKL. The germline V and J ends were trimmed by 1 base and 10 bases, with 14 bases remaining between them. The data were obtained in a study of CD8 T cells in Susac syndrome. Findings and limits, study-wide: In its TCR sequencing and HLA analysis, the study acknowledged that the number of individuals was relatively small.

The sequence was obtained from a human donor in good health. The sample comprised CD4+ T cells from PBMCs. This sequence joins TRBV4-1 and TRBJ1-6; a possible D gene is TRBD1 (5 bases). The CDR3 reads CASSQVQGIDSPLHF. CDR3 nucleotides: TGCGCCAGCAGCCAAGTTCAGGGAATAGACTCACCCCTCCACTTT.